The 17 T cell receptor beta chains below were found in one sample sequenced in a study of blood T cell repertoires in COVID-19. Libraries were prepared by immunoSEQ multiplex PCR; TCRdb keeps only in-frame clonotypes and omits some of them. The repertoire consists of 130,000 to 150,000 clones, with 75% to 90% occurring once and the leading ten covering roughly 12%. The sample consisted of peripheral blood. Receptor source: a man between 18 and 35 years old with COVID-19, enrolled during active disease.

This chain uses TRBV19 with TRBJ2-1; 10 nucleotides agree with TRBD2. CDR3 size: 17 residues. Germline assignment: CDR1 LNHDA and CDR2 SQIVND (reference sequence). Unmatched junction bases numbered 11, after V lost 4 bases and J lost 5 bases. In nucleotides, the CDR3 is TGTGCCAGTAGTAAGAGTGTGAGCGGGAGGGGGCACAATGAGCAGTTCTTC. Translating gives CASSKSVSGRGHNEQFF.

This rearrangement joins TRBV24-1 to TRBJ2-5; unclear D gene. CDR3 length: 15 residues. Trimming took 0 bases from V and 2 from J, leaving 9 bases between them. CDR1 is KGHDR, CDR2 SFDVKD, per germline. DNA for the CDR3: TGTGCCACCAGTGATTTGTTGGCAGAACAAGAGACCCAGTACTTC. Its translation is CATSDLLAEQETQYF.

The chain uses TRBV6-2 or TRBV6-3 and TRBJ1-1; a weak D match, TRBD1 (6 bases). Germline V lookup: CDR1 MNHEY, CDR2 SVGEGT. V shed 2 bases and J shed 0 bases, with 13 bases lying between them. CDR3 length equals 16 residues. The CDR3 nucleotides are TGTGCCAGCAGTTACATCCGGACAGACATGAACACTGAAGCTTTCTTT. Translating gives CASSYIRTDMNTEAFF.

The chain has TRBV9 and TRBJ1-1; tentatively, D is TRBD1 (6 bases). In germline, CDR1 is SGDLS, CDR2 YYNGEE. V was trimmed by 4 bases and J by 0 bases, leaving 16 bases between them. This CDR3 is built from 16 residues. In DNA, the CDR3 is TGTGCCAGCAGCTTACAAGGGACACCCTTGAACACTGAAGCTTTCTTT. As protein: CASSLQGTPLNTEAFF.

The chain combines TRBV7-2 with TRBJ1-2; D gene uncertain. V lost 6 bases and J 8 bases, leaving 10 bases between the germline ends. Germline V lookup: CDR1 SGHTA, CDR2 FQGNSA. CDR3 length equals 11 residues. The CDR3 sequence is CASSSFSGYTF. The CDR3 coding sequence is TGTGCCAGCAGTTCTTTTTCCGGCTACACCTTC.

V and J are TRBV7-9 and TRBJ2-7, with a possible D match to TRBD1 (5 bases). V was trimmed by 3 bases and J by 3 bases, leaving 12 bases between them. Germline-derived CDR1 and CDR2 are SEHNR and FQNEAQ (reference sequence). The CDR3 sequence is 14 residues long. The CDR3 is CASSFEGANYEQYF. CDR3 DNA: TGTGCCAGCAGCTTTGAAGGGGCTAACTACGAGCAGTACTTC.

Here the CDR3 DNA reads TGTGCCAGCAGCGCCTGGGACAGGGGGCCAACTGAAGCTTTCTTT. Its translation: CASSAWDRGPTEAFF. The chain uses TRBV9 and TRBJ1-1, with 12 bases fitting TRBD1. V shed 3 bases, J shed 5 bases, and the junction held 5 bases outside the gene matches. Per germline, CDR1 SGDLS and CDR2 YYNGEE. This CDR3 contains 15 residues.

This clone was seen more than once but under ten times. V is TRBV4-1 and J is TRBJ1-2; D possibly corresponds to TRBD1 (5 bases). CDR3 size: 15 residues. V gave up 2 bases and J gave up 8 bases, with 18 bases separating them. The germline gives CDR1 MGHRA, CDR2 YSYEKL. The CDR3 bases are TGCGCCAGCAGCCAACCTAATCTTGGACAAAGGGGCTACACCTTC. It translates to CASSQPNLGQRGYTF.

The chain uses TRBV7-9 and TRBJ2-3; 8 nucleotides align to TRBD1. V lost 5 bases to trimming and J lost 0 bases; unmatched junction nucleotides: 7. The CDR3 covers 16 residues. Looked up from germline, CDR1 is SEHNR and CDR2 is FQNEAQ (reference sequence). The CDR3 DNA follows: TGTGCCAGCAGCCCTGGGACAGGACCTAGCACAGATACGCAGTATTTT. It translates to CASSPGTGPSTDTQYF.

The chain joins TRBV7-8 to TRBJ1-1; D gene ambiguous. The CDR3 totals 13 residues. Germline lookup yields CDR1 SGHVS and CDR2 FQNEAQ. With 2 bases removed from V and 6 bases from J, the gap between germline ends came to 10 bases. This CDR3 is CASSLLGRAEAFF. CDR3 DNA: TGTGCCAGCAGCTTATTGGGGAGAGCTGAAGCTTTCTTT.

The chain joins TRBV7-9 to TRBJ2-1; tentative D call: TRBD2 (6 bases). This CDR3 region has 16 residues. CDR1 is SEHNR, CDR2 FQNEAQ, per germline (reference sequence). The V gene lost 5 bases and the J gene lost 7 bases, with 21 bases spanning the gap. CDR3 nucleotides: TGTGCCAGCAGCAGACTCGGGGCGGGACCTAGGAATGAGCAGTTCTTC. Amino acids: CASSRLGAGPRNEQFF.

V usage is TRBV4-1 and J usage is TRBJ2-1; D gene unclear. CDR3 length: 14 amino acids. The V gene's germline CDR1 is MGHRA and CDR2 YSYEKL. V shed 4 bases and J shed 1 base, with 8 bases lying between them. CDR3 coding DNA: TGCGCCAGCAGCCCGGAGTCGTCCTACAATGAGCAGTTCTTC. This gives the protein CASSPESSYNEQFF.

The chain links TRBV7-9 to TRBJ2-2, with TRBD1 as a possible D gene (6 bases). CDR1 is SEHNR, CDR2 FQNEAQ, per germline (reference sequence). The V and J ends lost 5 bases and 0 bases respectively, with 10 bases between them. CDR3 size: 15 residues. Here the CDR3 DNA reads TGTGCCAGCAGCCCGGACAGTCCGAACACCGGGGAGCTGTTTTTT. The encoded protein is CASSPDSPNTGELFF.

The genes are TRBV5-4 and TRBJ2-7, with TRBD2 matching over 12 bases. This CDR3 is 17 amino acids long. CDR1 and CDR2 (germline): SGHNT, YYREEE (reference sequence). The junction had 8 bases not matched to a gene; V was cut back by 2 bases and J by 2 bases. CDR3 sequence reads: CASSFGLLAGGAYEQYF. The DNA of the CDR3 is TGTGCCAGCAGCTTCGGCCTACTAGCGGGAGGTGCCTACGAGCAGTACTTC.

V is TRBV5-6 and J is TRBJ2-3, with 11 bases fitting TRBD2. CDR3 length: 17 amino acids. V dropped 4 bases and J dropped 2; count of bases not matched to a gene: 9. CDR1 and CDR2 from the germline V gene are SGHDT and YYEEEE. The CDR3 DNA reads TGTGCCAGCAGCGCATGGACTAGCGGGTACTCCACAGATACGCAGTATTTT. Encoded protein: CASSAWTSGYSTDTQYF.

As regards this clone: One junction end does not reproduce the germline sequence, and a read error may be involved. The gene calls are TRBV6-6 and TRBJ2-7, with 12 nucleotides matching TRBD1. The length of the CDR3 is 16 residues. Germline CDR1 is MNHNY and CDR2 is SVGAGI (reference sequence). The CDR3 coding sequence is TGTGCCAGCAGTTACCACCGGGACAGGGGGCAATACGAGCAATACTTC. It codes for CASSYHRDRGQYEQYF.

The rearrangement uses TRBV27 and TRBJ2-5; D perhaps matches TRBD2 (6 bases). This CDR3 comprises 13 residues. CDR1 MNHEY and CDR2 SMNVEV come from the germline V gene (reference sequence). V lost 3 bases, J lost 2 bases, and 7 bases lay in between. CDR3 in DNA: TGTGCCAGCAGTTTTGCGGGGCAAGAGACCCAGTACTTC. It specifies CASSFAGQETQYF.